This T cell receptor (beta chain) was recorded in a study of cytomegalovirus exposure and HLA in healthy donors (dated by TCRdb to between 2016 and 2019). Concerning the study at large: In an earlier analysis of about 560 of the donors, 250 to 350 Gb of sequence data and 90 million to 120 million unique TCR beta sequences from about 190 million T cells were reported. Roughly 290 gigabases of sequencing data and roughly 80 million unique TCR sequences made up an early release that covered nearly 650 HLA-typed donors. Among the roughly 390 genotyped donors, approximately 76% belonged to the genetic ancestry cluster associated with self-reported Caucasian donors. The study aimed to test whether signatures of past pathogen exposure could be identified by cataloging public T cell receptors. The study used immunosequencing to profile the T cell repertoires of approximately 640 subjects and linked those repertoires to cytomegalovirus serostatus. Besides the first cohort of 500 to 700 subjects, a separate validation cohort made up of 120 different subjects was used. To predict cytomegalovirus infection status, the study combined high-throughput TCR immunosequencing, statistical association of individual TCRs with disease status, and machine learning. To study patterns of TCR occurrence, a later analysis re-analyzed previously published TCR beta repertoires from 666 donors and added high-resolution HLA genotyping. The later analysis used no new phenotypic data to find candidate immune exposures, relying instead on TCR beta sequences and their occurrence across donors. In an earlier analysis of 500 to 650 of the donors, high-throughput TCR beta sequencing was used to judge whether each TCR beta V gene segment behaved as functional or pseudogenic. Donor age, sex, ethnicity and CMV serostatus were compiled together with the repertoire data. A later genetic analysis used genome-wide SNP genotypes for about 60% of the roughly 700 donors, treating that subset as a discovery cohort. Every discovery cohort repertoire had been produced on one sequencing platform. Both class I and class II loci were covered by HLA typing, at four-digit resolution. Typing coverage varied by locus: about 620-630 donors for A, B, C, DRB1 and DQB1; approximately 520 for DQA1; over 600 for DPA1; around 490 for DPB1. A handful of DR-DQ haplotypes were handled as single units for association and clustering because linkage in the cohort was strong. Among some 400 genotyped donors of the cohort, an average of roughly 230,000 unique TCR beta nucleotide sequences was sequenced per donor, of which 15% to 20% were non-productive. Broad study findings and their caveats: Compared with equally common non-associated chains, HLA-associated TCR beta chains in a later analysis were more clonally expanded and had lower generation probabilities. Presence/absence analyses assumed roughly uniform sequencing depth across donors, an assumption that may not hold. A further reported finding was that TCR beta sequences accurately predicted the HLA-A and HLA-B alleles for most subjects in the first cohort. According to a later analysis, parvovirus B19, influenza, CMV and Epstein-Barr virus appeared linked to several top co-occurrence clusters. A later analysis found that TCR association rates varied across HLA loci, with DRB1 alleles showing the most associated TCRs and HLA-C alleles the fewest. Cytomegalovirus status was reported to be diagnosed by the classifier with high specificity and sensitivity in both the original and validation cohorts. A cluster of highly shared sequence variants was judged likely to represent a technical artifact of the sequencing pipeline. Assigning TCR associations to individual alleles was difficult when HLA alleles, especially DR and DQ, strongly co-occurred. While some public TCRs were present in many individuals, most TCR sequences turned up only very rarely across donors. Immune exposure information for the cohort was limited to CMV serostatus. Most CMV-associated TCR beta chains appeared to be HLA-restricted in a later analysis, and the HLA associations seemed to be driven largely by CMV exposure. At a false discovery rate of 0.05, a later analysis linked under 20,000 TCR beta sequences to specific HLA alleles. It was suggested by the authors that the approach could potentially be generalized to other disease states and immunological phenotypes. In an earlier analysis of 587 of the donors, most TCR beta V segments appeared in productive rearrangements about 87% or about 30% of the time, broadly matching IMGT annotations. Correlated functional status among segregating V segments might be attributable to linkage disequilibrium, but an unknown experimental factor could not be ruled out. In vitro tests confirmed that a few of the cytomegalovirus-associated TCR beta chains recognize cytomegalovirus antigens. Compared with the roughly 700-donor mean, donors in an Asian-associated ancestry cluster had fewer N-insertions in productive TCRs, according to a later genetic analysis. In a later genetic analysis, a missense DCLRE1C variant was associated with V-gene and J-gene trimming of TCR beta chains, and the association was replicated in an independent cohort. HLA typing was unavailable for some donors at each locus, so association tests used only the typed subset. Only TCR beta chains were sequenced in this cohort, and the absence of alpha or paired-chain data limited detectable features. The earlier analysis of about 600 of the donors excluded roughly 17 rarely observed V segments, including chromosome 9 orphons, because counts were too low. The study gave a list of under 200 TCR beta chains associated with cytomegalovirus.

Concerning this clone itself: Its antigen has not been determined.

The cohort comprised 710 or so healthy bone marrow donors. At the time of sampling, every cohort member was nominally healthy, though immune exposures that went unrecorded were likely present. The donor tested CMV seropositive, placing the donor among the roughly 300 seropositive members of the cohort. A peripheral blood sample was collected from each donor, and TCR beta sequencing was performed on peripheral blood mononuclear cells. Genomic DNA was extracted from the blood cell samples with the Qiagen DNeasy Blood Extraction Kit. The library was generated by the immunoSEQ multiplex PCR assay. A mixture of 60 forward primers for TCR Vbeta segments and 13 reverse primers for TCR Jbeta segments was used in the multiplex PCR. A multiplex PCR assay on genomic DNA amplified the CDR3 region of rearranged TCR beta genes. The Illumina HiSeq System was used to sequence the amplified TCR beta libraries as 87-base-pair reads. In the paper's pipeline: Across the 640 or so repertoires, a later analysis counted some 81 million unique TCR beta chains, 9.5 million to 13 million of which were shared by at least two donors. To remove PCR and sequencing errors, raw reads were error-corrected and collapsed into unique sequences using a nearest-neighbor algorithm that merged closely related sequences. V, D and J gene segments were assigned by aligning CDR3 sequences to IMGT reference sequences. Each retained sequence needed at least a six-nucleotide match to both a V gene segment and a J gene segment. Rearrangements were classified as productive when the CDR3 lacked stop codons and remained in frame with V and J, and all other rearrangements were classified as non-productive. Following IMGT convention, CDR3 was defined as the stretch from the second conserved V-encoded cysteine to the conserved J-encoded phenylalanine. The earlier analysis of a few hundred of the donors excluded any sequence lacking an unambiguous match to a single V gene segment. In an earlier analysis of about 590 of the donors, a V segment was called functional when productive rearrangements were above 56.7%, and segregating when the standard deviation between donors exceeded 5%. A statistical classification framework was developed to diagnose cytomegalovirus status using the catalog of TCR beta chain sequences. V and J gene assignment, in a later analysis, came from comparing TCR nucleotide sequences with IMGT/GENE-DB human TR gene sequences. A later analysis assigned CDR3 sequences and most-parsimonious VDJ recombination scenarios with the TCRdist pipeline. In a later analysis, each TCR beta chain was defined by its CDR3 amino acid sequence together with its V-gene family, and reads without a unique V-gene family were excluded. In a later analysis, several hundred highly shared, low-generation-probability nucleotide sequences were removed to address suspected cross-contamination and a sequencing artifact. For each public chain, a later analysis derived a clonal expansion index from normalized ranks of inferred template counts within each repertoire. In a later analysis, generation probabilities were computed with a VDJ recombination model fitted to out-of-frame rearrangements, and the resulting probabilities were checked against IGoR. A later analysis scored TCR-TCR, TCR-HLA and TCR-CMV co-occurrence with hypergeometric tests, applying a repertoire-size bias correction to TCR pairs. In a later analysis, false discovery rates were estimated by permuting HLA or CMV assignments 20 times. In a later analysis, co-occurring TCRs were grouped using DBSCAN, and TCRdist sequence similarity was added for clustering within HLA-allele-positive subsets. Repertoires with fewer than 30,000 or more than 120,000 public chains were left out of co-occurrence clustering, as were four to six repertoires with anomalous nucleotide sharing. As stored in TCRdb, this immuneACCESS dataset retains in-frame rearrangements with V and J assigned. A fraction of the clones does not appear; measured against another copy, unresolved V genes explain less than half of the discrepancy, and the remainder lacks a known reason. Clone size and V and J calls were adopted from that table, with D and trimming inferred from the DNA. The sample table holds around 44,000 clones. The leading ten clones occupy 5.5% to 7% of the sample.

Sequencing input: PBMCs. The TCR sequence derives from a male donor in good health and CMV-seropositive.

The CDR3 reads CASSPYSPDTQYF. DNA sequence: TGTGCCAGCAGCCCCTATAGTCCAGATACGCAGTATTTT. The chain is made from TRBV7-3 and TRBJ2-3; too little of a D gene remains to name it. The CDR3 goes from the cysteine to the phenylalanine over 13 residues. The read is trimmed to its CDR3 DNA, 39 bases read in frame from base 1. From the germline V gene, CDR1 is SGHTA and CDR2 is FQGTGA. V and J lose 5 bases and 4 bases, and a span of 10 bases separates them.